This T cell receptor (beta chain) was sequenced in a study of T cell changes during pregnancy in multiple sclerosis. In germline, CDR1 is SGHDT, CDR2 YYEEEE. The V and J ends lost 4 bases and 6 bases, in that order; junction bases with no gene match: 10. The CDR3 has 15 residues. Sequenced by immunoSEQ multiplex PCR; TCRdb stores in-frame clones only, minus some. The table lists roughly 89,000 clones, around 92% of them singletons. The sequencing here drew on peripheral blood, taken in the third trimester of pregnancy. J is TRBJ1-2 and V is TRBV5-6; 9 bases map to TRBD1. This receptor was identified in a female donor with multiple sclerosis, enrolled in a pregnancy study. The CDR3 loop reads CASSVTGGARNGYTF. CDR3 nucleotide sequence: TGTGCCAGCAGCGTAACAGGGGGCGCGCGCAATGGCTACACCTTC. Drawing the rest from reference TRBV5-6 and TRBJ1-2, the complete variable domain is DAGVTQSPTHLIKTRGQQVTLRCSPKSGHDTVSWYQQALGQGPQFIFQYYEEEERQRGNFPDRFSGHQFPNYSSELNVNALLLGDSALYLCASSVTGGARNGYTFGSGTRLTVV.